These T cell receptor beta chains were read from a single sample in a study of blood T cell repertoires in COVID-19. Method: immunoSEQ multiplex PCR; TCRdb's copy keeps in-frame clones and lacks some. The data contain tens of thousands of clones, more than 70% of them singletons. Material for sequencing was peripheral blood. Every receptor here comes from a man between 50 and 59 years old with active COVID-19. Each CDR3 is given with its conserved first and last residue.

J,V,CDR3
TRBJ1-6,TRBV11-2,CASSPIRGRGNSPLHF
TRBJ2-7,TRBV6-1,CASSETSGSYEQYF
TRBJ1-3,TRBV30,CAWSVLRRGPGNTIYF
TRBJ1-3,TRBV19,CASSTPGGNGNTIYF
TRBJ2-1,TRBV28,CASSLPDSGQVPYNEQFF
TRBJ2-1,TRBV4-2,CASSQDMSGYYNEQFF
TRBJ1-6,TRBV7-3,CASSQNRDSPLHF
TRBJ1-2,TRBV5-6,CASSLIPKGNYGYTF
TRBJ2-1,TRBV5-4,CASSPAGLAASYNEQFF
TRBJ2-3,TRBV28,CASRKGGADTQYF
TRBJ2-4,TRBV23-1,CASSPGPDSIQYF
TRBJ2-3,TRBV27,CASSLAVTDTQYF
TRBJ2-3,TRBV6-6,CASRGSGRASDTQYF
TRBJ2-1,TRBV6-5,CASVNLGEVNEQFF
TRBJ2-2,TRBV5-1,CASSPGGTGELFF
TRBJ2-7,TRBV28,CASSLGQGAVSYEQYF
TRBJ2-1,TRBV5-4,CASRQSGKKVF
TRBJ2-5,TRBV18,CASSPGLLQETQYF
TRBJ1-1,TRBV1,CTSRTGGETEAFF
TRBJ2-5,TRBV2,CASSEFRGAGETQYF
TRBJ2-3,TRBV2,CASSERTSTDTQYF
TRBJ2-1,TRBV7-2,CASSSTSAGYNEQFF
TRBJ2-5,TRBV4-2,CASSQHGSGGHQETQYF
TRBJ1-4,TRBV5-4,CASSPQNGGRSEKLFF
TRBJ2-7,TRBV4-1,CASSQSLYQLGEQYF
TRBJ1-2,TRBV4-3,CASSQGGNRGLPGYTF
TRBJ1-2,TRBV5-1,CASRGDYGYTF
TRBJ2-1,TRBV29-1,CSVPKLGTSLSYNEQFF
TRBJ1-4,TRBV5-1,CASSDDGGEKLFF
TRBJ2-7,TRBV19,CASSAGQGPYEQYF
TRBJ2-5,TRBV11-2,CASSPRGTGGQETQYF
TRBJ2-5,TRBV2,CASSEDLRGTQYF
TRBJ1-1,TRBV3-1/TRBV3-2,CASSLRGTGVNTEAFF
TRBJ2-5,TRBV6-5,CASSWTGIIRETQYF
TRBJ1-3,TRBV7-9,CASSLVPGSGNTIYF
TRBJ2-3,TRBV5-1,CASSERGSTDTQYF
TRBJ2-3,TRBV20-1,CSASYAGGILAGGRTDTQYF
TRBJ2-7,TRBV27,CASSPGRGLVYEQYF
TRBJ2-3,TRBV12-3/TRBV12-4,CASSPLATQYF
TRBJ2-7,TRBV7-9,CASSPDRAHEQYF
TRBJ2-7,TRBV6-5,CASSSRGEVYEQYF